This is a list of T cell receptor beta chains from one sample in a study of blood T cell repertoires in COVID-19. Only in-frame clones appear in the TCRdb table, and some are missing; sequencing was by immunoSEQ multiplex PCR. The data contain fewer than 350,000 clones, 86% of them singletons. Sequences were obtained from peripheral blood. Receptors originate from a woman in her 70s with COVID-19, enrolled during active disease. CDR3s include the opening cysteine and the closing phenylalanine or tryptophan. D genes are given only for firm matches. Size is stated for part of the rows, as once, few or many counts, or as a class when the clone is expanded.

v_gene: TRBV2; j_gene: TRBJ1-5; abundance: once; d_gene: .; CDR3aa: CASSERQGRDQPQHF; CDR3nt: TGTGCCAGCAGTGAGAGGCAGGGAAGGGATCAGCCCCAGCATTTT
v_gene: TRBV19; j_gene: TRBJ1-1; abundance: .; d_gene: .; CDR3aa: CASSLTGNTEAFF; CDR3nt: TGTGCCAGTAGTTTGACAGGGAACACTGAAGCTTTCTTT
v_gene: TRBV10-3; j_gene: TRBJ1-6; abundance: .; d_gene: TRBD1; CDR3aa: CAISGEDRGNSPLHF; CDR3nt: TGTGCCATCAGTGGGGAGGACAGGGGGAATTCACCCCTCCACTTT
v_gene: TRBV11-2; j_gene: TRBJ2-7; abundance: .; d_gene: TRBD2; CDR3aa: CASSFLAGALSYEQYF; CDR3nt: TGTGCCAGCAGCTTTCTAGCGGGGGCCCTCTCCTACGAGCAGTACTTC
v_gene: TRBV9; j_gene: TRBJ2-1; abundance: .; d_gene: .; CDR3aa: CASSPSTGNEQFF; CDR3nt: TGTGCCAGCAGCCCATCCACGGGGAATGAGCAGTTCTTC
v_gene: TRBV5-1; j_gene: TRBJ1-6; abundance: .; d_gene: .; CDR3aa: CASSLDPGVSYNSPLHF; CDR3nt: TGCGCCAGCAGCTTGGACCCAGGGGTCTCCTATAATTCACCCCTCCACTTT
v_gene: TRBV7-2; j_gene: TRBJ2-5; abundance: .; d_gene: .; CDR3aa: CASSSSWGPATQYF; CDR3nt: TGTGCCAGCAGCTCCTCGTGGGGGCCAGCGACCCAGTACTTC
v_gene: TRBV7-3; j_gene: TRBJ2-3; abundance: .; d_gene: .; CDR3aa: CASSYRGAPDTQYF; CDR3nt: TGTGCCAGCAGCTACCGGGGGGCCCCAGATACGCAGTATTTT
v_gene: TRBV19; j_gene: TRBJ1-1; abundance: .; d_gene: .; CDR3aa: CASSIDRGEKYTEAFF; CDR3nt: TGTGCCAGTAGTATAGATCGGGGGGAAAAGTACACTGAAGCTTTCTTT
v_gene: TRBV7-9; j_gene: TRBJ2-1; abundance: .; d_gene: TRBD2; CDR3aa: CASSLVVSGGYNEQFF; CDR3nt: TGTGCCAGCAGCTTAGTGGTTAGCGGGGGGTACAATGAGCAGTTCTTC
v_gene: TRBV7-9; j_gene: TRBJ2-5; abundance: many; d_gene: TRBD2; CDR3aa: CASSFERGGRKETQYF; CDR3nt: TGTGCCAGCAGCTTTGAGCGGGGGGGCCGTAAGGAGACCCAGTACTTC
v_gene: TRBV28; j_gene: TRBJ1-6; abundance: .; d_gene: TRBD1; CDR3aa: CASSSGTGRSPLHF; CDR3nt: TGTGCCAGCAGCTCAGGGACAGGGAGGTCACCCCTCCACTTT
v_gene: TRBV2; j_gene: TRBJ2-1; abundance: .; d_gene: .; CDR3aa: CASSGVGGSYNEQFF; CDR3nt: TGTGCCAGCAGTGGGGTAGGGGGCTCCTACAATGAGCAGTTCTTC
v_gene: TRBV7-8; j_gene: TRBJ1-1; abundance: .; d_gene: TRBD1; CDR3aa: CASSFRQGLNTEAFF; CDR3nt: TGTGCCAGCAGCTTTAGACAGGGTTTAAACACTGAAGCTTTCTTT
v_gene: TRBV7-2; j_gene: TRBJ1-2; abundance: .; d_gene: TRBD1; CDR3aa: CASSLDRTGTNYGYTF; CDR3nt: TGTGCCAGCAGCTTAGATCGGACAGGAACTAACTATGGCTACACCTTC
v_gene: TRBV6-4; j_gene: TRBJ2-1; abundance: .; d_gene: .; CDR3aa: CASSGGTTLVDEQFF; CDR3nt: TGTGCCAGCAGTGGCGGGACGACCCTCGTTGATGAGCAGTTCTTC
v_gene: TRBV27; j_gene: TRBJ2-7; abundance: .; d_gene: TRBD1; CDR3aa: CASRNGQGNYEQYF; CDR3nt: TGTGCCAGCAGGAATGGACAGGGCAACTACGAGCAGTACTTC
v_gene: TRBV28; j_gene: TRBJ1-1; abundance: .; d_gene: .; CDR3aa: CASTNRAAEAFF; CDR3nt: TGTGCCAGCACCAACAGAGCGGCTGAAGCTTTCTTT
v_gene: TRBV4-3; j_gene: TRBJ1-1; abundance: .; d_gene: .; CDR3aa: CASSHPGGKAFF; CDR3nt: TGCGCCAGCAGCCATCCGGGAGGGAAAGCTTTCTTT
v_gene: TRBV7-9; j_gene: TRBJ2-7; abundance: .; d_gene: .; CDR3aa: CASSGAGFYYEQYF; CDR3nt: TGTGCCAGCAGCGGGGCAGGGTTTTACTACGAGCAGTACTTC
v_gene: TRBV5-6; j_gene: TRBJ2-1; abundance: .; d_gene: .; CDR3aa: CASSPGGPSSYNEQFF; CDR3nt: TGTGCCAGCAGCCCGGGGGGCCCTAGCTCCTACAATGAGCAGTTCTTC
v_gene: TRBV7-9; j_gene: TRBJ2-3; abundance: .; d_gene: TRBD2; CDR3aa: CASSHPSGGSTDTQYF; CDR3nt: TGTGCCAGCAGCCATCCTAGCGGGGGAAGCACAGATACGCAGTATTTT
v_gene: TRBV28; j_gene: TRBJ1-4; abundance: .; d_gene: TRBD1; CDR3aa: CASAQGGANEKLFF; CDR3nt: TGTGCCAGCGCTCAGGGGGGCGCTAATGAAAAACTGTTTTTT
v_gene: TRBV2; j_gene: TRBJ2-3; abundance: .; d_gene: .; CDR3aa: CASSEEVTGEDTQYF; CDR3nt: TGTGCCAGCAGTGAAGAAGTCACCGGGGAGGATACGCAGTATTTT
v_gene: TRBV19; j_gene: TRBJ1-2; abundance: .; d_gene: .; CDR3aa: CASSIALGNYGYTF; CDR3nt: TGTGCCAGTAGTATTGCACTCGGGAACTATGGCTACACCTTC
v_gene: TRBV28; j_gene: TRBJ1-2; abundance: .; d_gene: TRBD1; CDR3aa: CASSLRQGGGYTF; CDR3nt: TGTGCCAGCAGTTTACGACAGGGGGGTGGCTACACCTTC
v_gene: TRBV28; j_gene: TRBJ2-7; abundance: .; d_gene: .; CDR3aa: CASSLSRGGEQYF; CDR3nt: TGTGCCAGCAGTTTATCCCGAGGTGGAGAGCAGTACTTC
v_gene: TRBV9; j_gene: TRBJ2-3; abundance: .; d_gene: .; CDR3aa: CASSVIARTDTQYF; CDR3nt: TGTGCCAGCAGCGTCATCGCGCGCACAGATACGCAGTATTTT
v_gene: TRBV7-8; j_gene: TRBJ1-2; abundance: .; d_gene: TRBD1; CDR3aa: CASSPPRGQGGYGYTF; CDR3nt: TGTGCCAGCAGCCCCCCCCGGGGACAGGGGGGCTATGGCTACACCTTC
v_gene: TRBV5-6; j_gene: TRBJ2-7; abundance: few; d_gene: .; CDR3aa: CASSFGSFPYEQYF; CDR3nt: TGTGCCAGCAGCTTTGGGAGTTTCCCCTACGAGCAGTACTTC
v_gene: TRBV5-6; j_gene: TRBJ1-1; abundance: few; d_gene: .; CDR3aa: CASSFPTANTEAFF; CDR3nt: TGTGCCAGCAGCTTCCCGACAGCGAACACTGAAGCTTTCTTT
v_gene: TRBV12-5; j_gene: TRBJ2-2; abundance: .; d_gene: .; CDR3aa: CASGLKGRENTGELFF; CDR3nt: TGTGCTAGTGGTTTGAAGGGCAGGGAGAACACCGGGGAGCTGTTTTTT
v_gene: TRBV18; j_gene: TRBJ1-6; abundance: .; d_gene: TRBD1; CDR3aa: CASSPRTGAINSPLHF; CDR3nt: TGTGCCAGCTCACCTAGGACAGGGGCGATTAATTCACCCCTCCACTTT
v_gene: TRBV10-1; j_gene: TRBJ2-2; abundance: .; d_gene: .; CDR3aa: CASTGSPTGELFF; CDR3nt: TGCGCCAGCACCGGGTCTCCCACCGGGGAGCTGTTTTTT
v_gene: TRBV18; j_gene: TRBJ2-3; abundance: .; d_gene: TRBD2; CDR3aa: CASSLLAGDTDTQYF; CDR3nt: TGTGCCAGCTCACTACTAGCGGGGGACACAGATACGCAGTATTTT
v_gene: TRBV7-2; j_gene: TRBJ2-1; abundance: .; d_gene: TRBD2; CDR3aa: CASSPNPGIGRVNEQFF; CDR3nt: TGTGCCAGCAGCCCAAACCCAGGGATAGGGAGGGTCAATGAGCAGTTCTTC
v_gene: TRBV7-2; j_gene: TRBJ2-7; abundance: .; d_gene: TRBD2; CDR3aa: CASSPRGSGGAPEQYF; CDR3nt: TGTGCCAGCAGCCCCAGGGGAAGCGGGGGGGCTCCCGAGCAGTACTTC
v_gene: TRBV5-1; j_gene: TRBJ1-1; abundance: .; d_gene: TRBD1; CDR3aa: CASRWGPTGDTEAFF; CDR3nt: TGCGCCAGCAGATGGGGCCCCACAGGGGACACTGAAGCTTTCTTT
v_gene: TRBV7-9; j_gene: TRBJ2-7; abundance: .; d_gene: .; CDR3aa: CASSLNEELSYEQYF; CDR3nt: TGTGCCAGCAGCTTGAACGAGGAACTCTCCTACGAGCAGTACTTC
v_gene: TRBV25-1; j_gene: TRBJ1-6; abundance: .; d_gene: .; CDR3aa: CASSYVPVHNSPLHF; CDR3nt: TGTGCCAGCAGTTACGTCCCAGTCCATAATTCACCCCTCCACTTT